The subject of this entry is one T cell receptor beta chain. Germline CDR1 KGHSH, CDR2 LQKENI. V shed 8 bases, J shed 6 bases, and the junction held 15 bases outside the gene matches. This CDR3 region has 15 residues. The entry originates in a study of blood T cell repertoires in COVID-19. Looking at the study overall: Donors in the United States, Italy and Spain gave samples during acute or convalescent COVID-19. Nucleic acid was either cDNA or gDNA, and it came from T cells, B-cell-depleted T cells, or PBMCs.

How the authors handled the data: Reference gene primer amplification yielded estimated nucleated cell counts. TCRdb's copy holds only in-frame clones and misses some; the assay was immunoSEQ multiplex PCR. That table is the source of V, J and clone size, and D and trimming were worked out from the DNA. The profile shows about 180,000 clones, 65% to 90% of them singletons. Sequencing was done on a sample of peripheral blood. The J gene is TRBJ2-7, the V gene TRBV18; 8 bases map to TRBD1. This receptor was taken from a human donor in a cohort sampled during active COVID-19. In nucleotides, the CDR3 is TGTGCCAGCGCCTACCAGGGGGCACTCCCGGGCGAGCAGTACTTC. Translated, it gives CASAYQGALPGEQYF.